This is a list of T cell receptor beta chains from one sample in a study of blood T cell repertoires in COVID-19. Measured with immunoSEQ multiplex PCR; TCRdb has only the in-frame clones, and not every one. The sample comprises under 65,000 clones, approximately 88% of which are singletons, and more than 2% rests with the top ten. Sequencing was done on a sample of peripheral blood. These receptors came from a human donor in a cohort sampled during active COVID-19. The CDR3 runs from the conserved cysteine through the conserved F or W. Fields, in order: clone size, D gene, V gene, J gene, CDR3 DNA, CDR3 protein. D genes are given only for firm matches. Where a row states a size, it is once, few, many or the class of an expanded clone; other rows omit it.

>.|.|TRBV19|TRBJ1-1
TGTGCCAGTAGTATAACCTACCCTCGGTGGAGGATGAACACTGAAGCTTTCTTT
CASSITYPRWRMNTEAFF
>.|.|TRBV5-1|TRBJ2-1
TGCGCCAGCAGCTTGAGGGACTCCAGCTCCTACAATGAGCAGTTCTTC
CASSLRDSSSYNEQFF
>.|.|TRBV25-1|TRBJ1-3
TGTGCCAGCAGTCCCCAGGCAGTCTCTGGAAACACCATATATTTT
CASSPQAVSGNTIYF
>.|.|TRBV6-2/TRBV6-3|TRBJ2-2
TGTGCCAGCAGTTTGGGAAGACAGGTGGGGGCATCCGGGGAGCTGTTTTTT
CASSLGRQVGASGELFF
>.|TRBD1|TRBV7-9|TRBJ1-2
TGTGCCAGCAGTCAACCGGGACAGCTAAATGGCTACACCTTC
CASSQPGQLNGYTF
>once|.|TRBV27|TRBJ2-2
TGTGCCAGCAGTTTTTTAGCCGGGGAGCTGTTTTTT
CASSFLAGELFF
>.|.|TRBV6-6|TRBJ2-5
TGTGCCAGCAGTTACGGGTTAGGCGGAGAGACCCAGTACTTC
CASSYGLGGETQYF
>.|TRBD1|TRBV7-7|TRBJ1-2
TGTGCCAGCAGCTTAGGAGACAGGGCTAACTATGGCTACACCTTC
CASSLGDRANYGYTF
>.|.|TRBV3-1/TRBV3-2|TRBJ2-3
TGTGCCAGCAGCCCAGGGTTAGGGACAGATACGCAGTATTTT
CASSPGLGTDTQYF
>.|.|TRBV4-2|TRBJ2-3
TGTGCCAGCAGCCAACAGGCAGGGATGACAGATACGCAGTATTTT
CASSQQAGMTDTQYF
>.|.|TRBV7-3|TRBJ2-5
TGTGCCAGCAGCTTAATGCAGGGGAAAGAGACCCAGTACTTC
CASSLMQGKETQYF
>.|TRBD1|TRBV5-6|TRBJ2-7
TGTGCCAGCAGCGGGGGGTTGAGGACAGGGAAACCCTACGAGCAGTACTTC
CASSGGLRTGKPYEQYF
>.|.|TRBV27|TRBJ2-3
TGTGCCAGCAGTTTCGGGGGCACAGATACGCAGTATTTT
CASSFGGTDTQYF
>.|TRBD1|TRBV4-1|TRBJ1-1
TGCGCCAGCAGCCGCCCGGGACAGGGACCTGAAGCTTTCTTT
CASSRPGQGPEAFF
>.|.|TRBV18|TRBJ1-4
TGTGCCAGCTCACCCATCCGCGGTATCGGGGGTCAGTCGGAAAAACTGTTTTTT
CASSPIRGIGGQSEKLFF
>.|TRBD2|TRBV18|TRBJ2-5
TGTGCCAGCTCGGAAAGGACTTTAGGCGGGAGCCAAGAGACCCAGTACTTC
CASSERTLGGSQETQYF
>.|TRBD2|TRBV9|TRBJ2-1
TGTGCCAGCAGCCTTCTAGCGGTCGGAAATGAGCAGTTCTTC
CASSLLAVGNEQFF
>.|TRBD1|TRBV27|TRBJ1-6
TGTGCCAGCAGACCGGGACAGGGAAATTCACCCCTCCACTTT
CASRPGQGNSPLHF
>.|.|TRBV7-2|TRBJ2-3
TGTGCCAGCACACTAAAGGGACTTTCATTCACAGATACGCAGTATTTT
CASTLKGLSFTDTQYF
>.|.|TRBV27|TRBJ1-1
TGTGCCAGCAGTCCCCCGGGGGGGGGTGAAGCTTTCTTT
CASSPPGGGEAFF
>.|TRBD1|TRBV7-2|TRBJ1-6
TGTGCCAGCAGCTTAGGACAGGGGGTGAGCTCCTATAATTCACCCCTCCACTTT
CASSLGQGVSSYNSPLHF